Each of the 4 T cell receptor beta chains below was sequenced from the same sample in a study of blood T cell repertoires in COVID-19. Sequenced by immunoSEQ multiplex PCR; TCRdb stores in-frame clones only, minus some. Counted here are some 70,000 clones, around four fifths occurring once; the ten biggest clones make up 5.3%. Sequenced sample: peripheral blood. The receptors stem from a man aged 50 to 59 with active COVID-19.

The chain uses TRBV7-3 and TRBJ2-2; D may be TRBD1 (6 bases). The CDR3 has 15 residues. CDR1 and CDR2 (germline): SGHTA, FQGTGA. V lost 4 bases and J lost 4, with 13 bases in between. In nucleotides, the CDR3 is TGTGCCAGCAGCTCCTTGACAGGCCGCACCGGGGAGCTGTTTTTT. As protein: CASSSLTGRTGELFF. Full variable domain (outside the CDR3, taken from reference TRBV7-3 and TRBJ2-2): GAGVSQTPSNKVTEKGKYVELRCDPISGHTALYWYRQSLGQGPEFLIYFQGTGAADDSGLPNDRFFAVRPEGSVSTLKIQRTERGDSAVYLCASSSLTGRTGELFFGEGSRLTVL.

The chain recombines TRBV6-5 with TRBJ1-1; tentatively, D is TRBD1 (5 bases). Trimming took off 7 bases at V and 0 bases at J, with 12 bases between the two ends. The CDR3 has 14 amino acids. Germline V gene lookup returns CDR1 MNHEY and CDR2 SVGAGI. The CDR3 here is CASNQMTVNTEAFF. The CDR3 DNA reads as TGTGCCAGCAATCAGATGACAGTGAACACTGAAGCTTTCTTT.

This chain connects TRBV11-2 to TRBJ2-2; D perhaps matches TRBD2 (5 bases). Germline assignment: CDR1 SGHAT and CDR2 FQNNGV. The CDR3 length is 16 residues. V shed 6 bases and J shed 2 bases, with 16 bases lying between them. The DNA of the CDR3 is TGTGCCAGCAGTAAACTAGGTACTTTAAACACCGGGGAGCTGTTTTTT. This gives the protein CASSKLGTLNTGELFF.

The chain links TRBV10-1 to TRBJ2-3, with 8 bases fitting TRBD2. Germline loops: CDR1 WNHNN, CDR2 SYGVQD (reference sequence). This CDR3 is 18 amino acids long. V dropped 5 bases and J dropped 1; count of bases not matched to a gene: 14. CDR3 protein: CASSPPGLDVGGTDTQYF. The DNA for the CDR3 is TGCGCCAGCAGTCCCCCGGGACTAGATGTTGGGGGCACAGATACGCAGTATTTT.